Below are 18 T cell receptor beta chains sequenced from a single sample in a study of T cell repertoires in cytomegalovirus infection. TCRdb re-called the reads through MiXCR, storing one row per CDR3 protein. Of about 680,000 distinct CDR3 sequences listed, roughly 24% are singletons. The specimen sequenced was CD8+ T cells from PBMCs. Receptors were obtained from a human donor in good health (CMV status not recorded). Some clones in this sample may be carry-over from other donors' samples.

This clonotype was seen many times. The gene calls are TRBV12-3 or TRBV12-4 and TRBJ2-7, with D maybe TRBD1 (5 bases). V gave up 6 bases and J gave up 3 bases, with 15 bases separating them. The CDR3 covers 14 residues. CDR3 DNA sequence: TGTGCCAGCAGCTCCTCCAGGGTCAACTACGAGCAGTACTTC. Encoded protein: CASSSSRVNYEQYF.

This chain connects TRBV6-2 or TRBV6-3 to TRBJ2-2, with D perhaps being TRBD1 or TRBD2 (5 bases each). Trimming took off 10 bases at V and 2 bases at J, with 11 bases between the two ends. Germline V gives CDR1 MNHEY, CDR2 SVGEGT. The CDR3 consists of 13 residues. CDR3 sequence: CATGASNTGELFF. The CDR3 bases are TGTGCCACCGGGGCTAGCAACACCGGGGAGCTGTTTTTT.

In this sample, this clonotype turned up many times. The J gene is TRBJ1-1, the V gene TRBV28; possibly TRBD1 for D (5 bases). This CDR3 spans 18 amino acids. V shed 2 bases and J shed 4 bases, with 23 bases lying between them. Per the germline V gene, CDR1 is MDHEN and CDR2 is SYDVKM. The CDR3 nucleotides read TGTGCCAGCAGTTTAAAAAGGGCAGGGAGGTCCTTGGGCACTGAAGCTTTCTTT. Translated: CASSLKRAGRSLGTEAFF.

V gene TRBV28 combines with J gene TRBJ2-2; a weak D match, TRBD1 (5 bases). The V end was cut by 8 bases, the J end by 4 bases, with 14 bases between. CDR1 MDHEN and CDR2 SYDVKM come from the germline V gene. CDR3 length equals 14 residues. The CDR3 nucleotides are TGTGCCAGCGGTCTAAGGGGCCTCACCGGGGAGCTGTTTTTT. It encodes CASGLRGLTGELFF.

This clonotype was seen more than once but under ten times. The chain has TRBV6-2 or TRBV6-3 and TRBJ2-7; D ambiguous. The germline V gene has CDR1 MNHEY and CDR2 SVGEGT. Trimming removed 2 bases from V and 0 bases from J, with 11 bases in between. The CDR3 runs 15 residues. Written as DNA, the CDR3 is TGTGCCAGCAGTTACGACCTATCTACCTCCTACGAGCAGTACGTC. Translating it yields CASSYDLSTSYEQYV.

V and J are TRBV12-3 or TRBV12-4 and TRBJ2-5, with D maybe TRBD2 (6 bases). The V end lost 6 bases, the J end lost 4 bases, and 18 bases lay between the germline ends. This CDR3 is built from 15 residues. CDR3 region: CASSSGPGLLETQYF. For the CDR3, the DNA is TGTGCCAGCAGCTCTGGACCGGGACTCCTAGAGACCCAGTACTTC.

This clonotype has more than one count but fewer than ten. The rearrangement links TRBV28 to TRBJ1-2; 9 bases line up with TRBD1. Germline lookup yields CDR1 MDHEN and CDR2 SYDVKM. The CDR3 sequence is 12 residues long. Trimming cost V 8 bases and J 8 bases; bases outside gene matches: 6. CDR3 protein: CASGYRGQGYTF. DNA for the CDR3: TGTGCCAGCGGTTACAGGGGGCAAGGCTACACCTTC.

This clonotype came up a few times. The chain couples TRBV5-1 to TRBJ2-1, with a tentative D call TRBD1 (5 bases). The germline CDR1 and CDR2 sequences are SGHRS and YFSETQ. With 0 bases removed from V and 5 bases from J, the gap between germline ends came to 15 bases. This CDR3 has 16 amino acids. The CDR3 loop is CASSLELVTDNNEQFF. CDR3 nucleotides: TGCGCCAGCAGCTTGGAACTTGTGACAGATAACAATGAGCAGTTCTTC.

This clonotype has a count of ten or more. The gene calls are TRBV20-1 and TRBJ2-7; D may match TRBD1 or TRBD2 (6 bases each). Trimming removed 6 bases at V and 6 bases at J, with 18 bases between. CDR3 length equals 13 residues. Germline V gene sequence: CDR1 DFQATT, CDR2 SNEGSKA (reference sequence). CDR3 in DNA: TGCAGTGCCACCGACAACGGAGGGGGCGAGCAGTACTTC. This codes for CSATDNGGGEQYF.

This clonotype has just a few counts. This chain uses TRBV6-2 or TRBV6-3 with TRBJ1-1, with D tentatively TRBD1 (5 bases). This CDR3 spans 15 amino acids. Germline V gene lookup returns CDR1 MNHEY and CDR2 SVGEGT. The V and J ends lost 6 bases and 1 base respectively, with 15 bases between them. The CDR3 DNA sequence: TGTGCCAGCAGCTTAACTATCAGGGAGAACACTGAAGCTTTCTTT. It translates to CASSLTIRENTEAFF.

This clonotype turned up a few times. This chain connects TRBV6-2 or TRBV6-3 to TRBJ2-1; tentatively, D is TRBD1 (5 bases). V lost 4 bases and J 3 bases, leaving 10 bases between the germline ends. The CDR3 length is 14 residues. Germline assignment: CDR1 MNHEY and CDR2 SVGEGT. The CDR3, as DNA: TGTGCCAGCAGTTCCCTGGACAACTACAATGAGCAGTTCTTC. It yields the protein CASSSLDNYNEQFF.

This clonotype was seen only a few times. The chain carries TRBV7-4 and TRBJ2-1; 8 bases align to TRBD2. This CDR3 has 13 amino acids. V lost 7 bases, J lost 8 bases, and 7 bases stayed unmatched. CDR1 and CDR2 (germline): SGHVT, SQSDAQ. CDR3 in amino acids: CASTPSAGDEQFF. In nucleotides, the CDR3 is TGTGCCAGCACCCCTTCAGCGGGGGATGAGCAGTTCTTC.

This chain links TRBV7-9 with TRBJ2-1, with 8 bases that match TRBD2. This CDR3 is built from 17 residues. Per the germline V gene, CDR1 is SEHNR and CDR2 is FQNEAQ (reference sequence). Unmatched junction bases numbered 16, after V lost 4 bases and J lost 8 bases. The CDR3 sequence is CASSSNGKAGGRDEQFF. In DNA form, the CDR3 reads TGTGCCAGCAGCTCCAACGGAAAGGCGGGGGGCCGCGATGAGCAGTTCTTC.

This rearrangement joins TRBV15 to TRBJ1-2; 9 nucleotides match TRBD1. From germline, CDR1 is LNHNV and CDR2 YYDKDF (reference sequence). The V segment lost 3 bases and the J segment 4 bases; nucleotides outside the gene matches: 6. The CDR3 has 15 residues. CDR3 nucleotides: TGTGCCACCAGCAGCGACAGGGGGGCCGCCTATGGCTACACCTTC. The encoded protein is CATSSDRGAAYGYTF.

On this clonotype: A single base separates this from a much larger clone, so it may be a read error. The chain uses TRBV7-2 and TRBJ2-3; TRBD1 is a possible D gene (6 bases). Germline V gene data show CDR1 as SGHTA and CDR2 as FQGNSA. The length of the CDR3 is 16 residues. The V end lost 5 bases, the J end lost 2 bases, and 17 bases lay between the germline ends. The CDR3 region has the DNA TGTGCCAGCAGCGGGAGACAGGTTGGGGTCACAGATACGCAGTATTTT. This translates into CASSGRQVGVTDTQYF.

This clonotype was picked up many times. The J gene is TRBJ1-1, the V gene TRBV7-2; no definite D call. The length of the CDR3 is 16 residues. Germline CDR1 and CDR2: SGHTA and FQGNSA. The V end was cut by 2 bases, the J end by 4 bases, with 17 bases between. CDR3 sequence: CASSLRSGGWGTEAFF. The CDR3 nucleotides read TGTGCCAGCAGCTTAAGGTCTGGAGGGTGGGGCACTGAAGCTTTCTTT.

This clonotype occurred a few times. The chain combines TRBV14 with TRBJ1-1; 7 nucleotides agree with TRBD1. The CDR3 length is 14 residues. J was trimmed by 4 bases and V by 4 bases; bases with no gene match: 6. Germline V gene lookup returns CDR1 SGHDN and CDR2 FVKESK. CDR3 coding DNA: TGTGCCAGCAGCCCGGGAGGGGGCCTCACTGAAGCTTTCTTT. Amino acid sequence: CASSPGGGLTEAFF.

The chain carries TRBV10-2 and TRBJ2-5; D is perhaps TRBD1 or TRBD2 (5 bases each). CDR1 is WSHSY, CDR2 SAAADI, per germline. The V gene lost 5 bases and the J gene lost 1 base, with 14 bases spanning the gap. This CDR3 is 15 amino acids long. This chain's CDR3 is CASSTNSGPQETQYF. In DNA form, the CDR3 reads TGCGCCAGCAGTACGAACTCGGGACCCCAAGAGACCCAGTACTTC.